The 20 T cell receptor beta chains given below trace back to one sample, sequenced in a study of human T cells and chemical hapten exposure. Using its own MiXCR run on the RACE reads, TCRdb lists one record per CDR3 protein. The sample holds 300,000 to 450,000 distinct CDR3 sequences; around 5.5% are singletons and the top ten take less than 9%. Time point reported: pre-sensitization, week 0. The sample's treatment: therapeutic diphenylcyclopropenone sensitization with weekly scalp DPC. Sequencing used whole blood, obtained in connection with sensitization to the hapten diphenylcyclopropenone (DPC). The receptors here all came from a woman aged 18-29 years with alopecia areata. Some clones in this sample may be carry-over from other donors' samples.

There are many counts of this clonotype. The genes are TRBV6-4 and TRBJ2-3, with 12 bases that match TRBD2. The CDR3 has 16 amino acids. Germline loops: CDR1 MRHNA, CDR2 SNTAGT. V was pared by 6 bases and J by 4 bases, with 8 bases of the junction left unmatched. The DNA for the CDR3 is TGTGCCAGCAGGGATTCTAGCGGGGGGGCCGCAGATACGCAGTATTTT. Its translation is CASRDSSGGAADTQYF.

This clonotype was seen many times. The junction and the germline gene differ at one end; a read error may be behind it. The gene calls are TRBV6-2 or TRBV6-3 and TRBJ2-4; D assignment may be TRBD1 or TRBD2 (7 bases each). The CDR3 covers 13 residues. Germline V gene data show CDR1 as MNHEY and CDR2 as SVGEGT. The CDR3, as DNA: TGTGCCAGCAGTGTGGGACCCTGGGCAGGGGGGGACTTC. It is translated as CASSVGPWAGGDF.

This clonotype has just a few counts. The rearrangement uses TRBV7-2 and TRBJ2-7; 7 positions agree with TRBD1. V lost 5 bases and J lost 5; bases outside the gene matches: 12. Germline values: CDR1 SGHTA, CDR2 FQGNSA. The CDR3 has 15 amino acids. The CDR3 DNA follows: TGTGCCAGCAGCCAACGGACAGGAACGTTCAACGAGCAGTACTTC. This translates into CASSQRTGTFNEQYF.

This clonotype was counted ten times or more. The CDR3 reads CASSQERPQSSGYIQYF. In nucleotides, the CDR3 is TGTGCCAGCAGCCAAGAAAGGCCTCAATCTTCAGGTTACATTCAGTACTTC. The chain recombines TRBV14 with TRBJ2-4, with D hard to call. V lost 0 bases and J 8 bases, leaving 20 bases between the germline ends. The CDR3 is 17 amino acids. Germline CDR1 and CDR2: SGHDN and FVKESK.

This clonotype occurred a few times. The J gene is TRBJ2-5, the V gene TRBV7-9; D is uncertain. The CDR3 totals 14 residues. V was clipped by 5 bases and J by 5 bases, with 15 bases between them. CDR1 is SEHNR, CDR2 FQNEAQ, per germline (reference sequence). For the CDR3, the DNA is TGTGCCAGCAGCATTACCCGGTACTATGAGACCCAGTACTTC. Amino acids: CASSITRYYETQYF.

This clonotype was recorded at least ten times. This chain connects TRBV28 to TRBJ1-5; no definite D call. The CDR3 spans 13 residues. Germline V gene data show CDR1 as MDHEN and CDR2 as SYDVKM. V lost 8 bases and J lost 4, with 12 bases in between. DNA of the CDR3: TGTGCCAGCCTAAAGCAACTGAATCAGCCCCAGCATTTT. As protein: CASLKQLNQPQHF.

This clonotype was observed at least ten times. The rearrangement uses TRBV18 and TRBJ2-7, with 8 bases fitting TRBD2. J lost 5 bases, V lost 3 bases, and 18 bases had no gene match. Germline V lookup: CDR1 KGHSH, CDR2 LQKENI. The CDR3 has 18 residues. In nucleotides, the CDR3 is TGTGCCAGCTCACCCAACCCAACCACCGGGACTAGTCTGGACGAGCAGTACTTC. Translation: CASSPNPTTGTSLDEQYF.

This clonotype showed up many times. The rearrangement links TRBV12-3 or TRBV12-4 to TRBJ1-6; possible D gene TRBD1, 5 bases. V was shortened by 1 base and J by 10 bases, with 11 bases between the two germline ends. CDR3 size: 14 residues. CDR3 amino acids: CASSLGGVGSPLHF. The CDR3 region has the DNA TGTGCCAGCAGTTTAGGAGGGGTAGGGTCACCCCTCCACTTT.

In this sample, this clonotype turned up a few times. This chain uses TRBV6-1 with TRBJ1-2; D is undetermined. This CDR3 has 13 residues. Germline V CDR1 and CDR2: MNHNS, SASEGT. Trimming removed 8 bases from V and 7 bases from J, with 17 bases in between. CDR3 amino acids: CASGVSSLSGYTF. CDR3 sequence (DNA): TGTGCCAGCGGGGTCTCGTCGTTGTCTGGCTACACCTTC.

V usage is TRBV28 and J usage is TRBJ1-2, with a weak D call TRBD1 (6 bases). Per the germline V gene, CDR1 is MDHEN and CDR2 is SYDVKM. Deletions cut 4 bases from V and 5 bases from J, with 14 bases between. This CDR3 region has 14 residues. The CDR3 spells CASSSGQTVYGYTF. In nucleotides, the CDR3 is TGTGCCAGCAGTTCGGGACAAACCGTTTATGGCTACACCTTC.

This clonotype was observed many times. The chain couples TRBV7-9 to TRBJ1-1; TRBD1 matches 9 bases. Trimming took 5 bases from V and 6 from J; bases not matched to a gene: 10. Germline values: CDR1 SEHNR, CDR2 FQNEAQ (reference sequence). The CDR3 covers 15 residues. CDR3 sequence reads: CASSPGDRDSAEAFF. The CDR3, as DNA: TGTGCCAGCAGCCCAGGGGACAGGGATTCCGCTGAAGCTTTCTTT. Drawing the rest from reference TRBV7-9 and TRBJ1-1, the complete variable domain is DTGVSQNPRHKITKRGQNVTFRCDPISEHNRLYWYRQTLGQGPEFLTYFQNEAQLEKSRLLSDRFSAERPKGSFSTLEIQRTEQGDSAMYLCASSPGDRDSAEAFFGQGTRLTVV.

The chain employs TRBV24-1 and TRBJ1-1; perhaps TRBD1 as D (6 bases). Germline V gene sequence: CDR1 KGHDR, CDR2 SFDVKD. V lost 12 bases and J lost 0, with 10 bases in between. This CDR3 has 12 amino acids. The CDR3 bases are TGTGCCCACAGGGTATTGAACACTGAAGCTTTCTTT. This gives the protein CAHRVLNTEAFF.

As concerns this clonotype: A much bigger clone sits one base away, suggesting this may be a read error. This chain uses TRBV12-3 or TRBV12-4 with TRBJ1-5, with unresolved D. CDR3 size: 12 residues. For the CDR3, the DNA is TGTGCCAACAGTTTGTCTGTACAGCCCCAGCATTTT. It encodes CANSLSVQPQHF.

Many counts were recorded for this clonotype. The chain combines TRBV7-2 with TRBJ2-3; D remains ambiguous. This CDR3 has 14 amino acids. The V gene's germline CDR1 is SGHTA and CDR2 FQGNSA. V shed 7 bases and J shed 1 base, with 12 bases lying between them. The CDR3 DNA sequence: TGTGCCAGCAACGAGGAAATCGGCACAGATACGCAGTATTTT. Translated, it gives CASNEEIGTDTQYF.

The V and J genes are TRBV19 and TRBJ2-6, with a weak D call TRBD2 (7 bases). V lost 10 bases and J 0 bases, leaving 13 bases between the germline ends. Germline CDR1 is LNHDA and CDR2 is SQIVND (reference sequence). CDR3 length: 15 residues. CDR3 residues: CATGGLPSGANVLTF. The CDR3 coding sequence is TGTGCCACCGGGGGGCTCCCCTCTGGGGCCAACGTCCTGACTTTC.

This clonotype was recorded many times. The chain is built from TRBV18 and TRBJ2-7, with TRBD1 identical over 8 bases. Germline V lookup: CDR1 KGHSH, CDR2 LQKENI. Trimming removed 2 bases from V and 9 bases from J; junction bases left unmatched: 9. This CDR3 is 14 amino acids long. The CDR3 DNA sequence: TGTGCCAGCTCACCATGGCAGGGGGCCTTGGGGCAGTACTTC. Its protein product is CASSPWQGALGQYF.

This clonotype has at least ten counts. The rearrangement uses TRBV4-1 and TRBJ2-1; 7 nucleotides line up with TRBD1. The germline gives CDR1 MGHRA, CDR2 YSYEKL. The ends lost 4 bases at V and 7 bases at J; junction bases unmatched: 22. The CDR3 sequence is 19 residues long. The CDR3 spells CASSPFFPFDRVGVNEQFF. CDR3 nucleotide sequence: TGCGCCAGCAGCCCATTCTTCCCCTTTGACAGGGTCGGGGTGAATGAGCAGTTCTTC.

This clonotype was seen only a few times. The CDR3 sequence is CASSYERSGANVLTF. In DNA, the CDR3 is TGTGCCAGCAGTTACGAACGGTCTGGGGCCAACGTCCTGACTTTC. The V call is TRBV6-5, the J call TRBJ2-6; no firm D call. CDR3 length: 15 residues. V lost 2 bases and J lost 1, with 6 bases in between. Germline lookup yields CDR1 MNHEY and CDR2 SVGAGI.

J is TRBJ1-5 and V is TRBV12-5; 7 bases align to TRBD1. CDR3 length equals 17 residues. Germline CDR1 LGHNT, CDR2 FRNRAP. After removal of 5 bases from V and 0 bases from J, the junction contained 10 bases not matched to a gene. The CDR3 reads CASGIRDRVLSNQPQHF. The CDR3 DNA reads as TGTGCTAGTGGTATCCGGGACAGAGTCCTTAGCAATCAGCCCCAGCATTTT.

This clonotype was seen repeatedly, ten times or more. The V call is TRBV20-1, the J call TRBJ2-3; D unresolved. This CDR3 is built from 11 residues. V was trimmed by 7 bases and J by 1 base, leaving 6 bases between them. The germline gives CDR1 DFQATT, CDR2 SNEGSKA (reference sequence). The CDR3 loop reads CSVRGTDTQYF. The CDR3, as DNA: TGCAGTGTTCGGGGCACAGATACGCAGTATTTT.